The present T cell receptor beta chain was sequenced within a study of cytomegalovirus exposure and HLA in healthy donors. Notes on the study in general: TCR beta sequences reportedly predicted the HLA-A and HLA-B alleles of most subjects accurately.

Comments on this clone: The antigen is undetermined.

The PCR used 60 Vbeta and 13 Jbeta primers. The data were produced by immunoSEQ multiplex PCR, yet TCRdb's version contains in-frame clones alone and is incomplete. The sample is made up of around 190,000 clones, and the top ten hold 0.75% to 1% of it. Per germline, CDR1 GTSNPN and CDR2 SVGIG (reference sequence). The V and J ends lost 1 base and 8 bases respectively, with 12 bases between them. This CDR3 spans 13 amino acids. The V and J genes are TRBV30 and TRBJ2-4; tentative D call: TRBD2 (6 bases). Sample: PBMCs. This TCR came from a woman aged 25-40 years in good health and CMV-seropositive. CDR3 residues: CAWSGGDSYIQYF. CDR3 in DNA: TGTGCCTGGAGTGGGGGGGACTCGTACATTCAGTACTTC.